Sequencing of this T cell receptor beta chain was carried out in a study of T cells in Graves' hyperthyroidism and ophthalmopathy. Overall study context: Peripheral blood was drawn at first diagnosis, prior to all treatment.

TCR beta CDR3 regions were amplified from RNA. RT-PCR in the first round (using the HTBI primer set) targeted the TCR CDR3. Each CDR3 protein gets one entry after TCRdb re-called the multiplex PCR reads with MiXCR. This table holds nearly 600,000 distinct CDR3 sequences, 12% to 15% found once. PBMCs were derived from around 10 ml fresh peripheral blood. The study, taken as a whole, reports: Most expanded thyroid clonotypes above 0.001 also appeared in blood. It was a median approximately 7.1 months before onset that the model predicted ophthalmopathy.

After removal of 3 bases from V and 4 bases from J, the junction contained 4 bases not matched to a gene. Per germline, CDR1 SGHTA and CDR2 FQGNSA. CDR3 length equals 14 residues. To note about this clonotype: Its antigen remains unknown.

This sequence joins TRBV7-2 and TRBJ1-2; the match to TRBD1 covers 8 bases. The specimen sequenced was blood. The origin of this receptor is a woman aged 18-35 years with Graves' ophthalmopathy. CDR3 bases: TGTGCCAGCAGCTTGCGACAGGGGCCCTATGGCTACACCTTC. This encodes CASSLRQGPYGYTF. Full variable domain (remainder filled in from reference TRBV7-2 and TRBJ1-2): GAGVSQSPSNKVTEKGKDVELRCDPISGHTALYWYRQSLGQGLEFLIYFQGNSAPDKSGLPSDRFSAERTGGSVSTLTIQRTQQEDSAVYLCASSLRQGPYGYTFGSGTRLTVV.